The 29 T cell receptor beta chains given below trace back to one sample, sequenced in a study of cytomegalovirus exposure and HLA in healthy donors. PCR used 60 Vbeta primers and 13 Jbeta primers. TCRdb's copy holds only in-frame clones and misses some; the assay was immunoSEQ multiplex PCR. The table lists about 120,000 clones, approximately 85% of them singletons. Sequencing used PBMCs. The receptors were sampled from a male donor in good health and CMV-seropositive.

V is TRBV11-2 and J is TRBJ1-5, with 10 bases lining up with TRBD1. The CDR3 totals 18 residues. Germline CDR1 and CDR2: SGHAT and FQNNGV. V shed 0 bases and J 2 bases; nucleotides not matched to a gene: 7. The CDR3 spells CASSLDPGDRGGNQPQHF. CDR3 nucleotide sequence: TGTGCCAGCAGCTTAGATCCGGGGGACAGGGGAGGCAATCAGCCCCAGCATTTT.

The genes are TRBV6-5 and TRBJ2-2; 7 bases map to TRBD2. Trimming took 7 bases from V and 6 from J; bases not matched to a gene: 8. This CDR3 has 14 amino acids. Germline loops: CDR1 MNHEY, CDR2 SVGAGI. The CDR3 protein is CASTRRGSSGELFF. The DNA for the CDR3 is TGTGCCAGCACCAGGCGGGGGTCGTCCGGGGAGCTGTTTTTT.

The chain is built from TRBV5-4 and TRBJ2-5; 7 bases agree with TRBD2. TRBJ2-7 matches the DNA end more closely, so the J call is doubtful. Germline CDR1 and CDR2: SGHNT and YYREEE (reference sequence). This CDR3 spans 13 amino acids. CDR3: CASSQTSTHEQYF. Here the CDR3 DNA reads TGTGCCAGCAGCCAGACTAGCACCCACGAGCAGTACTTC.

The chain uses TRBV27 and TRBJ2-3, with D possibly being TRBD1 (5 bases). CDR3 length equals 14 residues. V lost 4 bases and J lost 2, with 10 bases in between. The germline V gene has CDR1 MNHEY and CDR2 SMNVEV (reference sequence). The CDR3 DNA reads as TGTGCCAGCAGTTCAGGGCTTATCACAGATACGCAGTATTTT. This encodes CASSSGLITDTQYF.

CDR3 bases: TGTGCCACCAGCAGAGCGATCAATACAGACTATGGCTACACCTTC. It codes for CATSRAINTDYGYTF. The chain recombines TRBV15 with TRBJ1-2; no clear D gene. This CDR3 has 15 residues. Germline CDR1 LNHNV, CDR2 YYDKDF (reference sequence). V gave up 1 base and J gave up 3 bases, with 12 bases separating them.

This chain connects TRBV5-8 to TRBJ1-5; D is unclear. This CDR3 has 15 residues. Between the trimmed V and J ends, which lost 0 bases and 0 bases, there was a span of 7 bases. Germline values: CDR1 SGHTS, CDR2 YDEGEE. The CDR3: CASSLGGYSNQPQHF. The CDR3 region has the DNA TGTGCCAGCAGCTTGGGAGGGTATAGCAATCAGCCCCAGCATTTT.

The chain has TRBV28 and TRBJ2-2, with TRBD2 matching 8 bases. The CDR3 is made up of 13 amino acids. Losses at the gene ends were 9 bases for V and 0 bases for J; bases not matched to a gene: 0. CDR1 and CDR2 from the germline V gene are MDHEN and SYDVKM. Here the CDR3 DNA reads TGTGCCAGTAGCGGGGCGAACACCGGGGAGCTGTTTTTT. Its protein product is CASSGANTGELFF.

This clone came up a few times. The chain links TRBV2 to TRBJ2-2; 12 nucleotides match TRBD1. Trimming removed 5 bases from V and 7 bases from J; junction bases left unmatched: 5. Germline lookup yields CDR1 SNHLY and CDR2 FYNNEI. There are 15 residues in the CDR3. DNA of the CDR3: TGTGCCAGCAGTCCGGGACAGGGGGCTATCGGGGAGCTGTTTTTT. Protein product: CASSPGQGAIGELFF.

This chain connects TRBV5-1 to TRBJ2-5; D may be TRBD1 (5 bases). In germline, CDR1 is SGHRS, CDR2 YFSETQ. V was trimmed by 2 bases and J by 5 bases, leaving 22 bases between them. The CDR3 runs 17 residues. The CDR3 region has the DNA TGCGCCAGCAGCTTCCTCGCCGGCAGGTCCCCAGGGGAGACCCAGTACTTC. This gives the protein CASSFLAGRSPGETQYF.

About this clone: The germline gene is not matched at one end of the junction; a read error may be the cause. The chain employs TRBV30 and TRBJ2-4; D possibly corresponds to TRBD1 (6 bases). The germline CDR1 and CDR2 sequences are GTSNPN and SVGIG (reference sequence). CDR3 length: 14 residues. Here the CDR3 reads CAWQGMLAKNSQYF. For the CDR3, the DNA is TGTGCCTGGCAGGGGATGCTAGCCAAAAACAGTCAGTACTTC.

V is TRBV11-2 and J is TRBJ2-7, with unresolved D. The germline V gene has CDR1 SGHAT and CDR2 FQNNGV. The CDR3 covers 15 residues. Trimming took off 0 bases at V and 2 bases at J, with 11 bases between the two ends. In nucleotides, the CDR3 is TGTGCCAGCAGCTTAGAAAACGGGTTTGCCTACGAGCAGTACTTC. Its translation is CASSLENGFAYEQYF. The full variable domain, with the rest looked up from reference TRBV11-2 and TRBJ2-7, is EAGVAQSPRYKIIEKRQSVAFWCNPISGHATLYWYQQILGQGPKLLIQFQNNGVVDDSQLPKDRFSAERLKGVDSTLKIQPAKLEDSAVYLCASSLENGFAYEQYFGPGTRLTVT.

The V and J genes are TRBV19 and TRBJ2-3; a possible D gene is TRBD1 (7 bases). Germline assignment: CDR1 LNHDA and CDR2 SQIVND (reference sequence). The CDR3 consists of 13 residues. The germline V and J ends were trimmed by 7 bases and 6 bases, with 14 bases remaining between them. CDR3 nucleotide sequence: TGTGCCAGTATGGAGGGGGCTAGGGATACGCAGTATTTT. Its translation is CASMEGARDTQYF.

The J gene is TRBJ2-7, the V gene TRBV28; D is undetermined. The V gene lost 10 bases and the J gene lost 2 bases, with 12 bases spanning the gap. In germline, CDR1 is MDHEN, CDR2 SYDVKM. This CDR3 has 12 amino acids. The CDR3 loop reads CATQRPPYEQYF. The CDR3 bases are TGTGCCACCCAGCGACCTCCCTACGAGCAGTACTTC.

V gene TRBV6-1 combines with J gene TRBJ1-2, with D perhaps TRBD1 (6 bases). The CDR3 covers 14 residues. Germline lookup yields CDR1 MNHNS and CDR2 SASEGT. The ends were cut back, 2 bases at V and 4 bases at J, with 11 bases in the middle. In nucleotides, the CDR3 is TGTGCCAGCAGTGAAAGGGGGGGCGCCTATGGCTACACCTTC. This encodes CASSERGGAYGYTF.

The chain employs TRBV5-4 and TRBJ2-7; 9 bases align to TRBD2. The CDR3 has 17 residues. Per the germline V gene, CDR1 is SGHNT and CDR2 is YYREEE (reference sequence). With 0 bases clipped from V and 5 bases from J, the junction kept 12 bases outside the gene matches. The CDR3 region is CASSLGLAGALTDEQYF. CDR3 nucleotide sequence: TGTGCCAGCAGCTTGGGGTTAGCGGGAGCCCTTACTGACGAGCAGTACTTC.

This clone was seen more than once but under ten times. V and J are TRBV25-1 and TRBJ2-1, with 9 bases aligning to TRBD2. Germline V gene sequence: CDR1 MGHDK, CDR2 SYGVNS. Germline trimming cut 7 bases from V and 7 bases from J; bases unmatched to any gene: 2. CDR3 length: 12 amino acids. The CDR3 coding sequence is TGTGCCAGCACTAGCGGGGTTAATGAGCAGTTCTTC. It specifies CASTSGVNEQFF.

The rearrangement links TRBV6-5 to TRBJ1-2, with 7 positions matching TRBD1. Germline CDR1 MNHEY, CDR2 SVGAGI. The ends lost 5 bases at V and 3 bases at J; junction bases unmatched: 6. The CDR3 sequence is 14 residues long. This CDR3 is CASSPGQEYYGYTF. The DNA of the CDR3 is TGTGCCAGCAGTCCCGGACAGGAATACTATGGCTACACCTTC.

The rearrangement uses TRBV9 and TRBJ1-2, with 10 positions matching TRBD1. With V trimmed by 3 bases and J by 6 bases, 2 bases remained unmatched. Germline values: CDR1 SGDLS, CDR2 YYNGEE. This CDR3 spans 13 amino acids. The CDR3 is CASSAGTGDGYTF. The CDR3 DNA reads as TGTGCCAGCAGCGCGGGGACAGGGGATGGCTACACCTTC.

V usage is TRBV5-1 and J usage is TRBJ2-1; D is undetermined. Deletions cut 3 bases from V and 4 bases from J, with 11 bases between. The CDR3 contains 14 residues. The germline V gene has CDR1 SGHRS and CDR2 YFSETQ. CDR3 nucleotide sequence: TGCGCCAGCAGCTCCCTAACCCTTTACAATGAGCAGTTCTTC. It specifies CASSSLTLYNEQFF.

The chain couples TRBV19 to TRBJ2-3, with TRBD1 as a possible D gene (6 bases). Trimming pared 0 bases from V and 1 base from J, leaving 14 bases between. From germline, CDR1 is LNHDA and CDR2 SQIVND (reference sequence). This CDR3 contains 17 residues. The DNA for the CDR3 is TGTGCCAGTAGTATAGAACCGGCTCGGACAGGCACAGATACGCAGTATTTT. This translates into CASSIEPARTGTDTQYF.

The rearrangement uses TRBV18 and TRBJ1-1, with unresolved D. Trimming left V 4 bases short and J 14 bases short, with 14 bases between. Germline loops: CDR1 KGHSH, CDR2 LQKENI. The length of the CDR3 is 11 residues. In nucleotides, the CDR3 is TGTGCCAGCTCACAGAAGGAGGGCCTCTTCTTT. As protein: CASSQKEGLFF.

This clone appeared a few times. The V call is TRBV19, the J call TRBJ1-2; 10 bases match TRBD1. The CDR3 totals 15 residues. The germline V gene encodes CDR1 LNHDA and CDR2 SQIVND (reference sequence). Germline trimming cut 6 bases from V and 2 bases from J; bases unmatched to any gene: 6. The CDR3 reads CASRLGTGVNYGYTF. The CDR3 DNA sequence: TGTGCCAGTAGACTTGGGACAGGGGTGAACTATGGCTACACCTTC.

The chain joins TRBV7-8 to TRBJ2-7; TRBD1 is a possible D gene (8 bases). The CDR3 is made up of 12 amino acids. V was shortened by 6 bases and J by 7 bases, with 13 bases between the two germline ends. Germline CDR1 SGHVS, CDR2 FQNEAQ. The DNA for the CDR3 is TGTGCCAGCAGACCACAGGGGGGGGAGCAGTACTTC. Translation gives CASRPQGGEQYF.

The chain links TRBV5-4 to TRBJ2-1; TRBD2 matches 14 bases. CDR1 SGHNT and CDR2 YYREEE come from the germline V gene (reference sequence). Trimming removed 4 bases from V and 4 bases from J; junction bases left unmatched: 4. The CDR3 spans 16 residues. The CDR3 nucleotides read TGTGCCAGCAGCGTTGGGACTAGCGGGAGTTACAATGAGCAGTTCTTC. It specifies CASSVGTSGSYNEQFF.

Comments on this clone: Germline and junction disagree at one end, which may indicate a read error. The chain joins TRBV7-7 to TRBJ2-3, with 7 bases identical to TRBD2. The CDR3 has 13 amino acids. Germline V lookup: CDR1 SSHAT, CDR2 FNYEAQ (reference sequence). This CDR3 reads CASSYTSADTQYF. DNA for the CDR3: TGTGCTAGCAGCTATACTAGCGCAGATACGCAGTATTTT. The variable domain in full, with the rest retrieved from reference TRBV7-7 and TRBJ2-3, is GAGVSQSPRYKVTKRGQDVTLRCDPISSHATLYWYQQALGQGPEFLTYFNYEAQPDKSGLPSDRFSAERPEGSISTLTIQRTEQRDSAMYRCASSYTSADTQYFGPGTRLTVL.

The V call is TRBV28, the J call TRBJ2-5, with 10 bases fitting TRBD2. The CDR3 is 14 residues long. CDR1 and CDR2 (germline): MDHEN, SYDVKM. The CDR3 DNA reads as TGTGCTACTCTACCGGGACTAGCGACGGAGACCCAGTACTTC. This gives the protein CATLPGLATETQYF.

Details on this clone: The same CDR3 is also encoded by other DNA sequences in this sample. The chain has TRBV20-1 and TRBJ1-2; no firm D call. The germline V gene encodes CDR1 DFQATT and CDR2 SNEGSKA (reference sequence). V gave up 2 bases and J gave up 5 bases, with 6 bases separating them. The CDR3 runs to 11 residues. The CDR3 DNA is TGCAGTGCTAGATCCCTTTATGGCTACACCTTC. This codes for CSARSLYGYTF.

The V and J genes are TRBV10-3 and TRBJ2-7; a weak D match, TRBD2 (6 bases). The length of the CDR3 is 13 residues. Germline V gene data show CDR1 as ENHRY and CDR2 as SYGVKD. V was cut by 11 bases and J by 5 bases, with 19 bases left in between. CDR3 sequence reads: CASPIAGPDEQYF. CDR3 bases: TGTGCCTCCCCGATCGCGGGACCGGACGAGCAGTACTTC.

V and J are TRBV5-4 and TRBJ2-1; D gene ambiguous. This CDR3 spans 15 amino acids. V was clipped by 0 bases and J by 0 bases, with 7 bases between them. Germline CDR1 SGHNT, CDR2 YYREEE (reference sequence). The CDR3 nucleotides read TGTGCCAGCAGCTTGGTCGGTAGCTCCTACAATGAGCAGTTCTTC. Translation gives CASSLVGSSYNEQFF.